This T cell receptor (beta chain) stems from a study of blood T cell repertoires in COVID-19. Study in general: Samples came from the United States, Italy and Spain, spanning acute and convalescent COVID-19. PBMCs, B-cell-depleted T cells, or T cells provided the cDNA or gDNA that made up the material.

Seattle's cohort entered during active infection and was followed longitudinally. As handled by the study authors: Reference gene primer amplification gave estimated nucleated cell counts. Profiled with immunoSEQ multiplex PCR; TCRdb holds only in-frame clones, not every one. Clone size and the V and J calls come from that table; the DNA yielded D and trimming. The data hold fewer than 700,000 clones, with approximately 91% observed a single time. As regards this clone: Other DNA sequences in this sample translate to the same CDR3.

Sequencing used peripheral blood. The clonotype comes from a woman aged 45-59 years with COVID-19, enrolled during active disease.

The CDR3 sequence is CAWSRDNSYEQYF. CDR3 nucleotides: TGTGCCTGGAGCCGTGACAACAGTTACGAGCAGTACTTC. The chain combines TRBV30 with TRBJ2-7; D is unresolved. This CDR3 has 13 amino acids. V lost 3 bases and J lost 4, with 13 bases in between. The V gene's germline CDR1 is GTSNPN and CDR2 SVGIG (reference sequence).